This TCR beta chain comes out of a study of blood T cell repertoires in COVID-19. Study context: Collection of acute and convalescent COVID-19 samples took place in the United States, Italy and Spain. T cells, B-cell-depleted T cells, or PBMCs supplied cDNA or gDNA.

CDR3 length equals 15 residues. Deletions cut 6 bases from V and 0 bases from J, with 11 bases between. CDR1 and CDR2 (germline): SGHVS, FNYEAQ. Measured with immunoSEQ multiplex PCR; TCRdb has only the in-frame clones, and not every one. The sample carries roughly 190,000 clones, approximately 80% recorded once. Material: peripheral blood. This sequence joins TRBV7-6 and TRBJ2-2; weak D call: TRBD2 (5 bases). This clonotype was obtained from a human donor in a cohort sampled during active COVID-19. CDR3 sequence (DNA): TGTGCCAGCAGTAGTAGCGAATCGAACACCGGGGAGCTGTTTTTT. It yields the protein CASSSSESNTGELFF. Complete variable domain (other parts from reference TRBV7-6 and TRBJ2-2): GAGVSQSPRYKVTKRGQDVALRCDPISGHVSLYWYRQALGQGPEFLTYFNYEAQQDKSGLPNDRFSAERPEGSISTLTIQRTEQRDSAMYRCASSSSESNTGELFFGEGSRLTVL.